The entry below describes one T cell receptor beta chain. Its cognate antigen has yet to be identified. Base-call qualities are not available, and no considerably larger clone is one nucleotide away. Sequencing relied on a 454 GS FLX Titanium. A previously published linear amplification protocol was used to construct TCR libraries from roughly 500 ng of total RNA. Sequencing was carried out on the Roche/454 Genome Sequencer using Titanium chemistry. In the original analysis: A total of fewer than 90,000 rearranged TCR alpha transcripts were sequenced from about five of the healthy donors. Duplicate transcripts were removed, and each unique TCR clonotype was defined by its CDR3 junction following IMGT nomenclature. In R 2.13.0, logistic regression modeled CD4 versus CD8 status on V and J genes, adjusting for donor effects, with Bonferroni correction for multiple testing. The public reads were reanalyzed by TCRdb: fastp trimming at Q25, MiXCR alignment, in-frame beta chains only. One record per CDR3 amino acid sequence lists the most common genes and DNA. The V and J calls shown here were made by TCRdb, not taken from the authors' results. Counted in this sample were roughly 200,000 distinct CDR3 sequences; around 80% of them appeared once. Together, the top ten hold about 2.4% of the sample.

Cells with a CD4+CD8-CD45RO-CD45RA+ profile were isolated by FACS and defined as naive CD4+ T cells, and those with a CD8+CD4-CD45RA+CD27bright profile were defined as naive CD8+ T cells. The antibodies used for sorting targeted CD4 (RPA-T4), CD8 (SK1), CD27 (O323), CD45RA (HI100) and CD45RO (UCHL1). These data belong to a study of healthy donors' naive CD4 and CD8 T cells (dated by TCRdb to about 2015). With regard to the full study: Donors were selected to cover three age groups (20-25, 40-50 and 60-70 years, five or six each), with a mean age of around 43, and half of the donors were female. Rearranged TCR alpha and beta chains from naive CD4+ and CD8+ T cells were sequenced in the study to test how TCR variation relates to lineage commitment. The TCR alpha libraries followed the same workflow as the beta chain, except for a newly designed primer set that covered all functional IMGT alpha gene variants. The peripheral blood mononuclear cells came from 15 to 20 individuals who were healthy and unrelated. The donors were HLA-typed by sequencing at HLA-A, -B, -C, -DRB1, -DQB1 and -DPB1, using the SBTexcellerator protocol, an ABI3130xl analyzer and SBTengine software. Here is what the overall study found, with its caveats: Naive CD4+ and CD8+ cells reportedly showed biased usage of most V and J gene segments, and this bias was consistent across donors and independent of HLA genotype. The study did not directly address possible repertoire bias arising from homeostatic proliferation of naive T cells. Because alpha and beta chains were sequenced in bulk and could not be paired, combined chain effects were not evaluated. Taken together, V genes, J genes and CDR3 charge appeared to account for about 12% of the variance in CD4/CD8 propensity, acting in a largely additive way. In both chains, CD4+ lineage was associated with a positively charged CDR3 and CD8+ lineage with a negatively charged CDR3.

V loses 5 bases of germline sequence and J loses 8 bases, and the interval between the two ends is 15 bases. Including the terminal cysteine and phenylalanine, the CDR3 comprises 13 residues. Only CDR3 DNA is held: 39 bases, read in frame from base 1. Reading the germline V gene gives CDR1 LGHNT and CDR2 FRNRAP. The rearranged segments are TRBV12-5 and TRBJ1-2; the D gene is not confidently resolved. The sequencing sample was made of naive CD4+ and CD8+ T cells sorted from blood, pooled from several donors. The sample's cell subset or site, from its label and the paper: FACS-sorted naive CD4+ (CD45RO-CD45RA+) and naive CD8+ (CD45RA+CD27bright) T cells. This TCR derives from a pool of human donors in good health; the sample pools cells from several healthy donors. CDR3 region: CASGGNRGLGYTF. The DNA sequence reads TGTGCTAGTGGTGGGAATCGAGGTTTAGGCTACACCTTC. Here the CDR3 is joined to the reference TRBV12-5 and TRBJ1-2 genes, and the full variable domain is: DARVTQTPRHKVTEMGQEVTMRCQPILGHNTVFWYRQTMMQGLELLAYFRNRAPLDDSGMPKDRFSAEMPDATLATLKIQPSEPRDSAVYFCASGGNRGLGYTFGSGTRLTVV.